This T cell receptor (beta chain) emerged from a study of cytomegalovirus exposure and HLA in healthy donors. Findings and caveats of the study: DRB1 had the most TCR associations and HLA-C the fewest, a later analysis found, with rates varying by HLA locus.

The CDR3 consists of 16 residues. About this clone itself: Its antigen is as yet unknown.

The primer mix had 60 Vbeta and 13 Jbeta primers. Per the original data handling: Later, an analysis found 75 million to 90 million unique TCR beta chains, and approximately 10 million of these were shared. Produced via immunoSEQ multiplex PCR; TCRdb's table is partial and in-frame only. V and J calls and clone size follow that table, whereas D and trimming were derived from the DNA. Found here are under 250,000 clones, 82% of them singletons; the top ten hold roughly 5.5%. The sequence came from a man aged 35 to 55 in good health and CMV-seropositive. The V gene is TRBV21-1, the J gene TRBJ1-1; the table's D call, TRBD1, has no DNA check behind it. TRBV21-1 is tagged as a pseudogene. The material sequenced was PBMCs. CDR3 in DNA: TGTGCCAGCCGCGACGGGACAGGGTCTTTAAACACTGAAGCTTTCTTT. Encoded protein: CASRDGTGSLNTEAFF.